This TCR beta chain was obtained from a study of T cell responses to AZD1222 COVID-19 vaccine. Points from the study as a whole: The reported proportion of spike-specific TCRs targeting unmutated variant regions was nearly half. Without day 14 samples, only post-peak T cell repertoires were studied. The CD4 TCRs associated with vaccination extended across spike and predominated at 160-218 and 743-854.

With respect to this clone: As yet, its antigen is unknown.

The repertoire was sequenced with immunoSEQ multiplex PCR; TCRdb's copy has only in-frame clones and lacks some. The sample holds more than 95,000 clones, about 86% seen once. The study pooled second doses at about 4 or about 12 weeks. The germline V and J ends were trimmed by 3 bases and 8 bases, with 10 bases remaining between them. This CDR3 contains 12 residues. Looked up from germline, CDR1 is LGHNT and CDR2 is FRNRAP. The source is an adult who received the AZD1222 COVID-19 vaccine. The chain uses TRBV12-5 and TRBJ1-1; D might be TRBD1 (6 bases). The sample here was peripheral blood, taken 28 days after the second AZD1222 dose. CDR3 amino acids: CASGFLGGEAFF. The DNA for the CDR3 is TGTGCTAGTGGTTTCTTAGGGGGAGAAGCTTTCTTT.